This TCR beta chain was sequenced during a study of cytomegalovirus exposure and HLA in healthy donors. The study, taken as a whole, reports: Many donors carried some public TCRs, although rarity characterized most TCR sequences. Reportedly, diagnosis of cytomegalovirus status by the classifier showed high specificity and sensitivity.

Germline V gene data show CDR1 as SGHRS and CDR2 as YFSETQ. Trimming took 4 bases from V and 8 from J, leaving 28 bases between them. The CDR3 has 18 residues. Donors were drawn from the roughly 130-subject validation cohort, separate from the approximately 670-subject first cohort. As concerns this clone: Its antigen is still unknown.

The data were produced by immunoSEQ multiplex PCR, yet TCRdb's version contains in-frame clones alone and is incomplete. The table lists hundreds of thousands of clones, 80% to 90% of them singletons. The chain has TRBV5-1 and TRBJ2-1; possible D gene TRBD2, 6 bases. The source is a woman aged 18-29 years in good health and CMV-seronegative. Sequenced material: PBMCs. The CDR3 protein is CASSPGLPDLTLMHEQFF. The DNA for the CDR3 is TGCGCCAGCAGCCCGGGACTCCCTGACCTGACCCTAATGCATGAGCAGTTCTTC.